This TCR beta chain came from a study of T cells in localized non-small cell lung cancer. Here immunoSEQ multiplex PCR was the method, and the copy in TCRdb shows in-frame clones only, minus some. Here the sample spans 32,000 or so clones, about nine tenths being singletons. V was clipped by 5 bases and J by 4 bases, with 21 bases between them. Germline assignment: CDR1 SNHLY and CDR2 FYNNEI. The CDR3 is 17 amino acids. This clonotype was sampled from a man aged 40-75 years with stage I lung adenocarcinoma. The material sequenced was peripheral blood, taken before any cancer treatment. J is TRBJ2-4 and V is TRBV2; D perhaps matches TRBD2 (7 bases). The CDR3, as DNA: TGTGCCAGCAGTCCCCTAGGGGGGGGCGCCCAAAAAAACATTCAGTACTTC. This codes for CASSPLGGGAQKNIQYF.